This T cell receptor beta chain was captured by sequencing in a study of a mutant IDH1 vaccine in newly diagnosed glioma. On the study more broadly: Vaccine administration was initiated 4-6 weeks following radiotherapy alone, or with temozolomide cycles. Treatment recipients were approximately 60% male and around 40% female, and their mean age was about 39 years.

For this clone: Antigen: not known.

Sequencing was performed with immunoSEQ multiplex PCR; in TCRdb, only in-frame clones are kept and a portion is missing. Counted here are fewer than 35,000 clones, roughly 76% occurring once; the ten biggest clones make up about 7.9%. Documented time point: week 35, safety follow-up. In every dose of vaccine, 300 ug of mutant IDH1 20-mer peptide was given alongside topical imiquimod. There were new WHO grade 3 or 4 astrocytomas in the donors, and these were IDH1-mutant and ATRX-lost. V was clipped by 6 bases and J by 7 bases; unmatched bases: 12. The CDR3 consists of 16 residues. CDR1 and CDR2 (germline): LNHDA, SQIVND (reference sequence).

The genes are TRBV19 and TRBJ1-6, with TRBD1 identical over 7 bases. The sample was PBMCs, taken from a glioma patient whose treatment included an IDH1 peptide vaccine. The clonotype comes from a man in his forties or fifties with glioma. The CDR3, as DNA: TGTGCCAGTAGCACATCCCCGGGACAGTTAAATTCACCCCTCCACTTT. Its translation is CASSTSPGQLNSPLHF.